The T cell receptor (beta chain) described here comes from a study of PD-1 blockade in classical Hodgkin lymphoma. Some clones are missing from TCRdb's copy, which holds only in-frame ones; the method was immunoSEQ multiplex PCR. The table has about 20,000 clones, less than 75% seen once. Relapses following autologous stem cell transplantation were seen in all patients, with brentuximab vedotin exposure varying. V trimming: 8 bases; J trimming: 5 bases; junction bases outside the gene matches: 4. The germline V gene has CDR1 SQVTM and CDR2 ANQGSEA. This CDR3 spans 12 amino acids. Source: peripheral blood mononuclear cells (PBMCs), taken before the second cycle of nivolumab. This TCR derives from a human donor with classical Hodgkin lymphoma. The chain has TRBV29-1 and TRBJ2-3; 10 nucleotides line up with TRBD2. The DNA of the CDR3 is TGCAGCCAGCTAGCGGGGGTAGATACGCAGTATTTT. Residues: CSQLAGVDTQYF.